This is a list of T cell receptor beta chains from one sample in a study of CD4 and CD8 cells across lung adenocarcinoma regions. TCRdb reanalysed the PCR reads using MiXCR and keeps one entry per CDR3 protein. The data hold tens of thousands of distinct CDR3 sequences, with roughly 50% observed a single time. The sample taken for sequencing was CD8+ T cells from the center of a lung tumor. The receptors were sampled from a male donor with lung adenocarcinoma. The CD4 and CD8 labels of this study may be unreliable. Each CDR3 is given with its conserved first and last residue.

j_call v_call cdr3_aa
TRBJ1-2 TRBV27 CASSPGLDYGYTF
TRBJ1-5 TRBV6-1 CASRPTGISNQPQHF
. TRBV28 CASRRRAETYEQYF
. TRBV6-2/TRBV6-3 CAGGYGGGVTDTQYF
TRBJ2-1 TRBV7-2 CASSLRGGSSYNEQFF
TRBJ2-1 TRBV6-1 CASWRASGIKNEQFF
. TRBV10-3 CAGMGSGRKDTQYF
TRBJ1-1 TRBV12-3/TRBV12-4 CASRVVDRYTEAFF
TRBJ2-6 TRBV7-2 CASSPRRGPGANVLTF
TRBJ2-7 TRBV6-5 CASSQAAWSYEQYF
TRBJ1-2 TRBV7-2 CASTLDGRTGGYTF
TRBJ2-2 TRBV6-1 CASRGLAGRFAGELFF
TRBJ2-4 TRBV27 CASSSRLGGRDQDIQYF
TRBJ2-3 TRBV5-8 CASRSFVGHTDTQYF
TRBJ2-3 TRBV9 CASSVWSGSTDTQYF
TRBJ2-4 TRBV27 CASREARGMASKDTQYF
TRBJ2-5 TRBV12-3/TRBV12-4 CASSLSRREAQYF
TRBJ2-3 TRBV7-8 CASSILPGVADTQYF
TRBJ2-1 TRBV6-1 CACSVAGRCAPNTQYF
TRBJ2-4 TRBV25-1 CASRETGAKDTQYF
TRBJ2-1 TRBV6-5 CASSRSGSLGNEQFF
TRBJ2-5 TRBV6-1 CASSGGRGKETQYF
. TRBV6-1 CASSERYYEQYF
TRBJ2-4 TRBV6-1 CASMLDAELAKNIQYF
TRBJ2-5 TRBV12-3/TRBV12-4 CASAGPGGRGKDTQYF
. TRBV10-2 CASRAGGRGETQYF
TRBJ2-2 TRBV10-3 CAIKVVNTGELYF